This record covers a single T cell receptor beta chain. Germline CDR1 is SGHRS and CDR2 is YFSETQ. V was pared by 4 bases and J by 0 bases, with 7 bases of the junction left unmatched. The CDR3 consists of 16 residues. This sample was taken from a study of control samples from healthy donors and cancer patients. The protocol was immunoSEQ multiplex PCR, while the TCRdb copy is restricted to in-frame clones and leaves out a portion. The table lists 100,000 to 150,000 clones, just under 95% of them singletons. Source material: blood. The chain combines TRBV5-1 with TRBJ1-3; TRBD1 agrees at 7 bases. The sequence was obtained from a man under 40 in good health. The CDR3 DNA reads TGCGCCAGCAGCAGTGGACAGGTCCACTCTGGAAACACCATATATTTT. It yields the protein CASSSGQVHSGNTIYF.